This TCR beta chain is drawn from a study of OX40 agonist ivuxolimab in advanced cancers. Study details: Roughly two fifths of patients had received prior checkpoint inhibitor therapy. Notes on the study in general: In general, CD8+ T cells held more expanded clones than CD4+ did, on average. It was not determined which antigens were specifically recognized by the peripheral T cells that had undergone clonal expansion.

TCRdb's table, derived via immunoSEQ multiplex PCR, lists solely in-frame clones and lacks some. The table has roughly 76,000 clones, 75% to 95% seen once. Germline CDR1 and CDR2: SGHAT and FQNNGV. The CDR3 has 18 amino acids. V lost 1 base to trimming and J lost 4 bases, with 17 bases between them. As to this clone: Antigen: not known.

The clonotype comes from an adult with an advanced solid tumor such as melanoma, head and neck, liver or kidney cancer. The chain links TRBV11-2 to TRBJ2-6; TRBD2 is a possible D gene (6 bases). Material: CD4+ or CD8+ T cells sorted from blood, obtained in a trial of the OX40 agonist ivuxolimab. The CDR3: CASSLAGATSVGANVLTF. The CDR3 DNA sequence: TGTGCCAGCAGCTTAGCGGGAGCCACTTCGGTGGGGGCCAACGTCCTGACTTTC.